This note documents a single T cell receptor beta chain sequence. Its matching antigen is unknown. The CDR3 loop spans 15 amino acids. Per the germline V gene, CDR1 is MNHNS and CDR2 is SASEGT. Trimming left V 1 base short and J 5 bases short, with 11 bases between. This record comes from a study of shared clonotypes between healthy human individuals. Study-wide results and limits: Relative to clonotypes present in all four donors, those not shared had lower generation probabilities.

The study ran the assay at deep level. Produced via immunoSEQ multiplex PCR; TCRdb's table is partial and in-frame only. Seen here are 500,000 to 550,000 clones, approximately 95% observed once, and the top ten hold nearly 0.065%. The origin of this receptor is a woman aged 25 to 39 in good health. This chain links TRBV6-1 with TRBJ1-4; D is possibly TRBD1 (6 bases). Input material: naive CD4+ T cells sorted from blood. Subset indicated: CD45RA+ positively selected. The DNA of the CDR3 is TGTGCCAGCAGTGAAGTGGGGGGGGCGAATGAAAAACTGTTTTTT. Translating it yields CASSEVGGANEKLFF.